The sequence of this T cell receptor (beta chain) was determined in a study of cytomegalovirus exposure and HLA in healthy donors. CDR1 is SGHNT, CDR2 YYREEE, per germline (reference sequence). Germline trimming cut 2 bases from V and 6 bases from J; bases unmatched to any gene: 12. The length of the CDR3 is 17 residues. A word on this clone: Its antigen is currently unknown.

Study observations and caveats: Some V segments (TRBV6-2 and TRBV6-3 among them) were excluded as indistinguishable.

Primers for the PCR totalled 60 Vbeta and 13 Jbeta. The data were produced by immunoSEQ multiplex PCR, yet TCRdb's version contains in-frame clones alone and is incomplete. The data contain 130,000 to 150,000 clones, about four fifths of them singletons. The rearrangement uses TRBV5-4 and TRBJ2-1; 9 bases fit TRBD2. Specimen: PBMCs. The clonotype comes from a male donor in good health and CMV-seronegative. CDR3 amino acids: CASSFGLFGLAINEQFF. DNA for the CDR3: TGTGCCAGCAGCTTTGGCCTATTCGGACTAGCGATCAATGAGCAGTTCTTC.